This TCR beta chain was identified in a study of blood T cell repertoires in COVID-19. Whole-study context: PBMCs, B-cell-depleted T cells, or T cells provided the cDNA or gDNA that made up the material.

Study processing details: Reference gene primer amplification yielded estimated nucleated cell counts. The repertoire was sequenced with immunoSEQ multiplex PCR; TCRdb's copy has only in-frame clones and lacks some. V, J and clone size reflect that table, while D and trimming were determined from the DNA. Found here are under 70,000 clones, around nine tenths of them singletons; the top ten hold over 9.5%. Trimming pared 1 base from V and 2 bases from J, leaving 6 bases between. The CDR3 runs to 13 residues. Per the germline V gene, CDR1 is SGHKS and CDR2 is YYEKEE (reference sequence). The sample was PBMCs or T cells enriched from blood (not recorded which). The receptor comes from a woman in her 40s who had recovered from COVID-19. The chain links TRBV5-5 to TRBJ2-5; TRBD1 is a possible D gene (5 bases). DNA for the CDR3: TGTGCCAGCAGCTTGTCAGGGCAAGAGACCCAGTACTTC. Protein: CASSLSGQETQYF.